This T cell receptor beta chain was retrieved from a study of molecular identifiers for immune sequencing clone quantification. Overall study findings and caveats: Highly expanded clones may be undercounted when identical TCR molecules share barcodes. Whereas clones above 20 RNA copies held under 1% of naive-cell molecules, they held over 97% of effector molecules. Among about 1 million naive cells, as was reported, spiked Jurkat TCR RNA from one cell was detectable.

TCRdb re-analysed the PCR reads in MiXCR, keeping a single row per CDR3 protein. This table has more than 450,000 distinct CDR3 sequences, around 23% appearing once. Germline-derived CDR1 and CDR2 are LNHDA and SQIVND (reference sequence). This CDR3 is 18 amino acids long. V was pared by 0 bases and J by 3 bases, with 18 bases between. With respect to this clonotype: Its antigen is currently unknown.

With 10%, 30% or 50% of RNA, about 20,000 to 1,100,000 naive CD8 T cells were sequenced. This rearrangement joins TRBV19 to TRBJ1-5, with D possibly TRBD1 on 6 matching bases. The receptor was derived from a human donor in good health. Some libraries in this study had Jurkat cell RNA spiked in. Sequencing was carried out using naive CD8+ T cells from blood, with Jurkat cell RNA spiked in. As for subset: FACS-sorted CD8+CD4-CCR7+CD45RA+ naive T cells. CDR3 loop: CASSIERGGEVSNQPQHF. For the CDR3, the DNA is TGTGCCAGTAGTATAGAAAGGGGGGGAGAGGTCTCCAATCAGCCCCAGCATTTT. Using reference TRBV19 and TRBJ1-5 for the parts outside the CDR3, the full variable domain is DGGITQSPKYLFRKEGQNVTLSCEQNLNHDAMYWYRQDPGQGLRLIYYSQIVNDFQKGDIAEGYSVSREKKESFPLTVTSAQKNPTAFYLCASSIERGGEVSNQPQHFGDGTRLSIL.